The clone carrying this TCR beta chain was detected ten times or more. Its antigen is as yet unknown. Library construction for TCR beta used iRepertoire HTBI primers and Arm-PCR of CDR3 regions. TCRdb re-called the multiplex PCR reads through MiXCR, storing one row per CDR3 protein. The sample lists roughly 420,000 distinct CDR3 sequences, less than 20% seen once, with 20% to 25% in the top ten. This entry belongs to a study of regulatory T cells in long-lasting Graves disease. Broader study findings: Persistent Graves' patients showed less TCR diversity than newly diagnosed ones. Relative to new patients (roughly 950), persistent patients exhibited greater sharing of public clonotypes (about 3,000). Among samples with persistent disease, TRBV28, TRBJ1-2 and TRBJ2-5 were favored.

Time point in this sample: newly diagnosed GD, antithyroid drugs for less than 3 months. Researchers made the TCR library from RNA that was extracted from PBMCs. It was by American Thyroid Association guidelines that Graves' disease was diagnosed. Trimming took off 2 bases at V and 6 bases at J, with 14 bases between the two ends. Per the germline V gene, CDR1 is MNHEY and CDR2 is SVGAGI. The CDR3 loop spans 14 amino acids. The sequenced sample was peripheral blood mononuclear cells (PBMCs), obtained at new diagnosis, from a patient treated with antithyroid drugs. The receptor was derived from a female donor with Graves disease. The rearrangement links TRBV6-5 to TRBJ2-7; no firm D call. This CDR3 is CASSYQTGPGEQYF. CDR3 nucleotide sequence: TGTGCCAGCAGTTACCAGACCGGTCCAGGCGAGCAGTACTTC.